This T cell receptor (beta chain) was recovered during a study of control samples from healthy donors and cancer patients. CDR3 length equals 16 residues. The V gene lost 6 bases and the J gene lost 5 bases, with 19 bases spanning the gap. Germline loops: CDR1 SEHNR, CDR2 FQNEAQ (reference sequence). Clones were sequenced by immunoSEQ multiplex PCR, and TCRdb holds only the in-frame ones, with some missing. The sample holds about 130,000 clones, roughly 90% seen once. This chain uses TRBV7-9 with TRBJ1-4, with unresolved D. The receptor was isolated from a man between 40 and 49 years old in good health. The sample comprised blood. As DNA, the CDR3 is TGTGCCAGCAGTTCGACGACGCAGACTGGGAATGAAAAACTGTTTTTT. This gives the protein CASSSTTQTGNEKLFF.